This paragraph covers one TCR beta chain sequence. Germline-derived CDR1 and CDR2 are SGHAT and FQDESV (reference sequence). The CDR3 length is 13 residues. V lost 0 bases, J lost 6 bases, and 9 bases lay in between. The data stem from a study of blood T cell repertoires in COVID-19. Only in-frame clones appear in the TCRdb table, and some are missing; sequencing was by immunoSEQ multiplex PCR. In the table there are roughly 350,000 clones, over 80% of which are singletons. The chain couples TRBV11-1 to TRBJ2-7, with D possibly matching TRBD2 (5 bases). Sequenced sample: peripheral blood. This sequence originates from a woman in her 50s with COVID-19, enrolled during active disease. CDR3 DNA sequence: TGTGCCAGCAGCTTAGCGGGAGTGGGCGAGCAGTACTTC. Residues: CASSLAGVGEQYF.